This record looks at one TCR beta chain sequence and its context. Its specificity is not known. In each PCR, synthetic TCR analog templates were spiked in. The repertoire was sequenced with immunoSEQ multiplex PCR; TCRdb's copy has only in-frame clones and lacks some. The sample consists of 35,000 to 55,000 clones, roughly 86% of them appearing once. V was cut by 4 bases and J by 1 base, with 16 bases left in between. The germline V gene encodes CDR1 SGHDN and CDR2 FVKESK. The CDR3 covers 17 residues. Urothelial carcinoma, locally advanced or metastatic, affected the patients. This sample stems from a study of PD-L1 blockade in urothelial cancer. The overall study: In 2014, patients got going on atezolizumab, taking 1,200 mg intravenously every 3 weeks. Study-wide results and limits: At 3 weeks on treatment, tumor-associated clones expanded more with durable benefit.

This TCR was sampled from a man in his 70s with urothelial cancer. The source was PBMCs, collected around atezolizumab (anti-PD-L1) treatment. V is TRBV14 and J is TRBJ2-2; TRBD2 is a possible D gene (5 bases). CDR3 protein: CASSPEGWSGNTGELFF. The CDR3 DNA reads TGTGCCAGCAGCCCCGAGGGTTGGTCAGGGAACACCGGGGAGCTGTTTTTT.